These 30 T cell receptor beta chains were sequenced from one sample in a study of early T cells in non-severe SARS-CoV-2 infection. TCRdb re-called the 5' RACE reads with MiXCR, one entry per CDR3 protein. The data contain tens of thousands of distinct CDR3 sequences, 6.2% of them seen just once; the ten biggest clones take up approximately 4.1%. Sequencing was performed on whole blood. Every receptor here comes from an adult who was a healthcare worker with PCR-confirmed SARS-CoV-2 infection or an uninfected control (not recorded which).

V usage is TRBV7-3 and J usage is TRBJ2-6; TRBD1 or TRBD2 may be the D gene (5 bases each). The V and J ends lost 2 bases and 2 bases respectively, with 7 bases between them. The CDR3 covers 15 residues. In germline, CDR1 is SGHTA, CDR2 FQGTGA. The CDR3 loop reads CASSLGGTGANVLTF. The CDR3 DNA reads as TGTGCCAGCAGCTTAGGGGGTACTGGGGCCAACGTCCTGACTTTC.

This clonotype was found a few times. This sequence joins TRBV15 and TRBJ1-6; D is ambiguous. Germline CDR1 LNHNV, CDR2 YYDKDF (reference sequence). The CDR3 consists of 12 residues. Trimming took off 8 bases at V and 7 bases at J, with 9 bases between the two ends. CDR3 sequence reads: CATSLRNSPLHF. The CDR3 DNA sequence: TGTGCCACCTCACTCAGGAATTCACCCCTCCACTTT.

This clonotype was counted only a few times. V is TRBV5-1 and J is TRBJ2-1; 11 bases match TRBD2. CDR1 and CDR2 from the germline V gene are SGHRS and YFSETQ. This CDR3 spans 16 amino acids. With 4 bases clipped from V and 1 base from J, the junction kept 4 bases outside the gene matches. CDR3: CASSVIAGGSYNEQFF. The CDR3 nucleotides read TGCGCCAGCAGCGTTATAGCGGGGGGGTCCTACAATGAGCAGTTCTTC.

This clonotype was seen at least ten times. J is TRBJ1-1 and V is TRBV12-3 or TRBV12-4, with D unresolved. The CDR3 totals 14 residues. V gave up 6 bases and J gave up 1 base, with 12 bases separating them. CDR3 sequence: CASRYSQRNTEAFF. The CDR3 bases are TGTGCCAGCAGATACTCCCAAAGGAACACTGAAGCTTTCTTT.

The table lists this clonotype with many counts. This chain links TRBV20-1 with TRBJ1-2, with TRBD1 identical over 10 bases. V was pared by 1 base and J by 7 bases, with 9 bases of the junction left unmatched. The CDR3 spans 15 residues. Germline V gene lookup returns CDR1 DFQATT and CDR2 SNEGSKA (reference sequence). CDR3 sequence reads: CSARGGGQGFSGYTF. The CDR3, as DNA: TGCAGTGCTAGAGGAGGGGGACAGGGGTTCAGTGGCTACACCTTC.

This clonotype was detected many times. This chain links TRBV4-1 with TRBJ1-2; D may be TRBD1 (6 bases). Trimming took off 0 bases at V and 4 bases at J, with 12 bases between the two ends. The CDR3 sequence is 15 residues long. Germline V lookup: CDR1 MGHRA, CDR2 YSYEKL. In DNA form, the CDR3 reads TGCGCCAGCAGCCAAGAAGGGAACAGGGCCTATGGCTACACCTTC. Encoded protein: CASSQEGNRAYGYTF.

The chain recombines TRBV5-4 with TRBJ2-1; 9 bases map to TRBD2. Germline CDR1 is SGHNT and CDR2 is YYREEE (reference sequence). V was clipped by 0 bases and J by 9 bases; unmatched bases: 13. This CDR3 has 17 amino acids. CDR3 region: CASSLGPPSGGLTEQFF. The CDR3 DNA reads TGTGCCAGCAGCTTGGGGCCCCCCAGCGGGGGGCTTACTGAGCAGTTCTTC.

J is TRBJ2-7 and V is TRBV6-6; no firm D call. This CDR3 spans 12 amino acids. The germline V and J ends were trimmed by 6 bases and 3 bases, with 9 bases remaining between them. Germline V lookup: CDR1 MNHNY, CDR2 SVGAGI (reference sequence). DNA of the CDR3: TGTGCCAGCAGAACCGGTGACTACGAGCAGTACTTC. This sequence encodes CASRTGDYEQYF.

This clonotype was counted at least ten times. J is TRBJ2-7 and V is TRBV27; TRBD1 matches at 7 bases. Germline CDR1 reads MNHEY; CDR2 reads SMNVEV (reference sequence). This CDR3 has 13 amino acids. The V gene end was trimmed by 6 bases and the J gene end by 4 bases; junction bases not matched to a gene: 6. The CDR3 loop is CASRPTGDYEQYF. CDR3 DNA: TGTGCCAGCAGACCTACAGGGGATTACGAGCAGTACTTC.

In its sample, this clonotype was seen many times. J is TRBJ2-1 and V is TRBV6-2 or TRBV6-3; D might be TRBD2 (7 bases). The CDR3 consists of 15 residues. Looked up from germline, CDR1 is MNHEY and CDR2 is SVGEGT. Trimming cost V 7 bases and J 7 bases, with 20 bases left between them. The DNA of the CDR3 is TGTGCCAGCATCGCCCGGGGGGCATCGGTAAATGAGCAGTTCTTC. This encodes CASIARGASVNEQFF.

This clonotype has just a few counts. This chain uses TRBV10-3 with TRBJ1-6; a weak D match, TRBD1 (5 bases). The germline gives CDR1 ENHRY, CDR2 SYGVKD. Trimming left V 3 bases short and J 6 bases short, with 18 bases between. The CDR3 contains 17 residues. The chain's CDR3 is CAISDPQGRGGNSPLHF. The CDR3 coding sequence is TGTGCCATCAGTGATCCCCAGGGAAGGGGAGGTAATTCACCCCTCCACTTT.

The chain links TRBV19 to TRBJ2-7; TRBD1 aligns across 8 bases. This CDR3 spans 12 amino acids. The germline V gene encodes CDR1 LNHDA and CDR2 SQIVND (reference sequence). V was clipped by 9 bases and J by 0 bases; unmatched bases: 1. The CDR3 loop reads CASGQGSYEQYF. CDR3 DNA: TGTGCCAGCGGACAGGGCTCCTACGAGCAGTACTTC.

This clonotype came up many times. This rearrangement joins TRBV30 to TRBJ2-7, with D perhaps TRBD2 (5 bases). Germline assignment: CDR1 GTSNPN and CDR2 SVGIG (reference sequence). Trimming removed 2 bases from V and 5 bases from J, with 16 bases in between. The CDR3 is 14 residues long. CDR3 loop: CAWSPSVGSNEQYF. The DNA for the CDR3 is TGTGCCTGGAGTCCCTCTGTGGGGAGCAACGAGCAGTACTTC.

This clonotype was picked up many times. The chain couples TRBV6-1 to TRBJ1-5; a possible D gene is TRBD1 (6 bases). The germline V and J ends were trimmed by 7 bases and 6 bases, with 13 bases remaining between them. Germline V lookup: CDR1 MNHNS, CDR2 SASEGT. The CDR3 length is 13 residues. DNA of the CDR3: TGTGCCAGCACCACAGGGTTGAGTCAGCCCCAGCATTTT. It yields the protein CASTTGLSQPQHF.

The chain employs TRBV7-6 and TRBJ2-1, with D possibly being TRBD2 (7 bases). Per the germline V gene, CDR1 is SGHVS and CDR2 is FNYEAQ. The ends were cut back, 1 base at V and 2 bases at J, with 15 bases in the middle. The CDR3 runs 17 residues. The DNA of the CDR3 is TGTGCCAGCAGCTTAGAAGGACTAGAGGGGGCCTACAATGAGCAGTTCTTC. Its translation is CASSLEGLEGAYNEQFF.

The genes are TRBV20-1 and TRBJ2-3; 10 nucleotides align to TRBD2. The CDR3 length is 16 residues. Germline loops: CDR1 DFQATT, CDR2 SNEGSKA (reference sequence). The junction had 10 bases not matched to a gene; V was cut back by 6 bases and J by 1 base. Here the CDR3 DNA reads TGCAGTGCACGACAGCCTCTAGCGGGGGGCACAGATACGCAGTATTTT. Protein: CSARQPLAGGTDTQYF.

The table lists this clonotype with many counts. The V gene is TRBV6-2 or TRBV6-3, the J gene TRBJ2-7; 9 positions match TRBD1. CDR3 length equals 13 residues. Germline V gene sequence: CDR1 MNHEY, CDR2 SVGEGT. Trimming cost V 6 bases and J 4 bases; bases outside gene matches: 4. The CDR3 reads CASSRGQGYEQYF. The CDR3 region has the DNA TGTGCCAGCAGCCGAGGACAGGGGTACGAGCAGTACTTC.

This clonotype was seen repeatedly, ten times or more. The chain uses TRBV9 and TRBJ2-7; 11 bases are shared with TRBD2. J lost 7 bases, V lost 3 bases, and 9 bases had no gene match. This CDR3 spans 15 amino acids. The V gene's germline CDR1 is SGDLS and CDR2 YYNGEE. CDR3 in DNA: TGTGCCAGCAGCGCCGGGGGGACTAGCGGTCTAGAGCAGTACTTC. This translates into CASSAGGTSGLEQYF. The full variable domain, with the rest looked up from reference TRBV9 and TRBJ2-7, is DSGVTQTPKHLITATGQRVTLRCSPRSGDLSVYWYQQSLDQGLQFLIQYYNGEERAKGNILERFSAQQFPDLHSELNLSSLELGDSALYFCASSAGGTSGLEQYFGPGTRLTVT.

This clonotype turned up a few times. The chain uses TRBV7-6 and TRBJ2-2; tentative D call: TRBD2 (5 bases). CDR3 size: 15 residues. The germline gives CDR1 SGHVS, CDR2 FNYEAQ. Trimming took off 8 bases at V and 5 bases at J, with 18 bases between the two ends. The DNA for the CDR3 is TGTGCCAGCGGTACCCGGGGTACTGGGACCGGGGAGCTGTTTTTT. Its protein is CASGTRGTGTGELFF.

This clonotype was seen at least ten times. The CDR3 loop reads CASSLVGAGELFF. Here the CDR3 DNA reads TGTGCCAGCAGTTTAGTGGGGGCCGGGGAGCTGTTTTTT. This sequence joins TRBV27 and TRBJ2-2, with D perhaps TRBD1 or TRBD2 (5 bases each). The germline V gene has CDR1 MNHEY and CDR2 SMNVEV (reference sequence). CDR3 length: 13 residues. Trimming removed 2 bases at V and 6 bases at J, with 7 bases between.

In this sample, this clonotype turned up many times. This chain connects TRBV10-2 to TRBJ2-1, with TRBD2 matching over 8 bases. The CDR3 has 15 amino acids. From germline, CDR1 is WSHSY and CDR2 SAAADI. The V segment lost 1 base and the J segment 9 bases; nucleotides outside the gene matches: 8. The CDR3 loop is CASSELAGPLGEQFF. CDR3 coding DNA: TGCGCCAGCAGTGAGTTAGCGGGGCCCTTGGGTGAGCAGTTCTTC.

At least ten counts were recorded for this clonotype. V and J are TRBV18 and TRBJ2-7; 8 bases fit TRBD1. The CDR3 loop spans 17 amino acids. The J segment lost 2 bases and the V segment lost 2 bases, leaving 11 bases of the junction unmatched. Germline V CDR1 and CDR2: KGHSH, LQKENI. DNA of the CDR3: TGTGCCAGCTCACCAAGATTTGGACAGGGTTTACCCTACGAGCAGTACTTC. Translated: CASSPRFGQGLPYEQYF.

The rearrangement joins TRBV5-1 to TRBJ1-4; weak D call: TRBD1 (5 bases). The CDR3 covers 15 residues. With 4 bases removed from V and 7 bases from J, the gap between germline ends came to 17 bases. From germline, CDR1 is SGHRS and CDR2 YFSETQ. The CDR3 DNA reads as TGCGCCAGCAGCCCCCCCGCGGGGGACGGTGAAAAACTGTTTTTT. Its translation: CASSPPAGDGEKLFF.

The CDR3 DNA is TGTGCCAGCAGCTCAGCCCGACAGGGTAGGGATGAGCAGTTCTTC. Translation gives CASSSARQGRDEQFF. V is TRBV11-2 and J is TRBJ2-1; 7 nucleotides agree with TRBD1. V gave up 4 bases and J gave up 8 bases; unmatched junction bases: 11. This CDR3 is built from 15 residues. Per the germline V gene, CDR1 is SGHAT and CDR2 is FQNNGV.

This clonotype was counted a few times. J is TRBJ1-2 and V is TRBV7-9; perhaps TRBD1 as D (6 bases). CDR1 is SEHNR and CDR2 is FQNEAQ in the germline V gene (reference sequence). The CDR3 consists of 15 residues. V dropped 4 bases and J dropped 2 bases, with 14 bases sitting between them. The chain's CDR3 is CASSSTGIPNYGYTF. For the CDR3, the DNA is TGTGCCAGCAGCTCAACAGGGATCCCGAACTATGGCTACACCTTC.

About this clonotype itself: Its ends do not fully match the called genes, so a read error is possible. The V call is TRBV7-9, the J call TRBJ2-7; no clear D gene. The CDR3 length is 12 residues. The germline CDR1 and CDR2 sequences are SEHNR and FQNEAQ (reference sequence). CDR3 bases: TGTGCCAGCAGCTTTGATCAGTCCGAGCGGTACTTC. This encodes CASSFDQSERYF. Together with reference TRBV7-9 and TRBJ2-7, the CDR3 gives the full variable domain: DTGVSQNPRHKITKRGQNVTFRCDPISEHNRLYWYRQTLGQGPEFLTYFQNEAQLEKSRLLSDRFSAERPKGSFSTLEIQRTEQGDSAMYLCASSFDQSERYFGPGTRLTVT.

This clonotype was seen a few times. CDR3 sequence reads: CASSPDREDEQYF. The DNA of the CDR3 is TGCGCCAGCAGTCCGGACCGTGAGGACGAGCAGTACTTC. The genes are TRBV4-3 and TRBJ2-7, with D unresolved. The germline CDR1 and CDR2 sequences are LGHNA and YSLEER. This CDR3 is built from 13 residues. V was clipped by 6 bases and J by 5 bases, with 14 bases between them.

This clonotype turned up a few times. The genes are TRBV20-1 and TRBJ2-7, with D perhaps TRBD2 (5 bases). The CDR3 covers 13 residues. Germline V lookup: CDR1 DFQATT, CDR2 SNEGSKA (reference sequence). With 5 bases removed from V and 0 bases from J, the gap between germline ends came to 11 bases. CDR3 amino acids: CSAAGAGSYEQYF. For the CDR3, the DNA is TGCAGTGCTGCGGGTGCAGGCTCCTACGAGCAGTACTTC.

Many counts were recorded for this clonotype. This chain connects TRBV7-2 to TRBJ1-6; 8 bases are a match to TRBD1. CDR1 SGHTA and CDR2 FQGNSA come from the germline V gene. Unmatched junction bases numbered 4, after V lost 5 bases and J lost 4 bases. The CDR3 runs to 15 residues. The CDR3 DNA reads TGTGCCAGCAGCACGACAGGGGTTTATAATTCACCCCTCCACTTT. Amino acid sequence: CASSTTGVYNSPLHF.

A few counts support this clonotype. The V gene is TRBV28, the J gene TRBJ2-1; TRBD1 matches 8 bases. The CDR3 extends over 13 amino acids. Unmatched junction bases numbered 3, after V lost 6 bases and J lost 5 bases. Germline values: CDR1 MDHEN, CDR2 SYDVKM. This CDR3 is CASRGQGHNEQFF. The CDR3 nucleotides are TGTGCCAGCAGAGGACAGGGCCACAATGAGCAGTTCTTC.